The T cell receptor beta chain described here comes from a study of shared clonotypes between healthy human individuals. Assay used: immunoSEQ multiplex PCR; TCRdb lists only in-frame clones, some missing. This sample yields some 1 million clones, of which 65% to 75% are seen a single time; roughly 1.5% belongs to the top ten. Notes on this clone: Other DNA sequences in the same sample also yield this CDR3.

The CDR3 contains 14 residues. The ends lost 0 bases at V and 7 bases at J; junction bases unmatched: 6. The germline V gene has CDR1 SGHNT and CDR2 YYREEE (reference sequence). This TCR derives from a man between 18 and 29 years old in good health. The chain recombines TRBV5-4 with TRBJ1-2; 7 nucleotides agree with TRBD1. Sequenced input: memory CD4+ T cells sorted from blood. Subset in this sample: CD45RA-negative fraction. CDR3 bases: TGTGCCAGCAGCTTGGGAACAGGGGTGGGTGGCTACACCTTC. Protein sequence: CASSLGTGVGGYTF.